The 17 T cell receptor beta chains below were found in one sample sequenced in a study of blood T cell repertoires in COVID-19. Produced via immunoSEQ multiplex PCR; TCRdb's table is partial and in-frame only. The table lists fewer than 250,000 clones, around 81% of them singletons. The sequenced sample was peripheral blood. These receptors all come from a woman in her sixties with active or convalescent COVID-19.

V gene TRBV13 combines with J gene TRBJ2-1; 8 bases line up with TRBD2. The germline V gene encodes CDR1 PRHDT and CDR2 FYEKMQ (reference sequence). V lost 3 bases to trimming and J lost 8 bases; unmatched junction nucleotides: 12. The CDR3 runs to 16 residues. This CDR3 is CASSFETGGPKDEQFF. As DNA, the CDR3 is TGTGCCAGCAGCTTCGAAACGGGAGGGCCTAAAGATGAGCAGTTCTTC.

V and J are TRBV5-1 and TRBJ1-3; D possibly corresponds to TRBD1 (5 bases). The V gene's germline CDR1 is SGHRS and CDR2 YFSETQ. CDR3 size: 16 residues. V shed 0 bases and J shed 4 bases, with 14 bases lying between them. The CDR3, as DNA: TGCGCCAGCAGCTTGGATGTGGGACTATCAGGAAACACCATATATTTT. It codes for CASSLDVGLSGNTIYF.

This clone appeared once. CDR3 protein: CSAGAGMDTQYF. The CDR3 coding sequence is TGCAGCGCGGGGGCAGGGATGGATACGCAGTATTTT. V gene TRBV29-1 combines with J gene TRBJ2-3; the D gene could be TRBD1 or TRBD2 (6 bases each). Germline lookup yields CDR1 SQVTM and CDR2 ANQGSEA. This CDR3 has 12 residues. The V and J ends lost 7 bases and 6 bases respectively, with 14 bases between them.

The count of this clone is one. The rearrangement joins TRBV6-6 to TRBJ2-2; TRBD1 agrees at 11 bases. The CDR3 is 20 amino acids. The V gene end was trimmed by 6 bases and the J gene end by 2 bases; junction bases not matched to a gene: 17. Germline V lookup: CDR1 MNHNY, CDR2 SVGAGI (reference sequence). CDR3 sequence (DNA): TGTGCCAGCAGCCTCAGGATCCGGGACAGGGGGTCCTCTAACACCGGGGAGCTGTTTTTT. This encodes CASSLRIRDRGSSNTGELFF.

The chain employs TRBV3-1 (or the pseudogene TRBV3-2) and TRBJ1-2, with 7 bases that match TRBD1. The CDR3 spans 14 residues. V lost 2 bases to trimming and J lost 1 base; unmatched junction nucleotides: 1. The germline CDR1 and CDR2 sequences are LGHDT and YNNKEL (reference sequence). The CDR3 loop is CASSQRDSNYGYTF. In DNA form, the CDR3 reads TGTGCCAGCAGCCAACGGGACAGTAACTATGGCTACACCTTC.

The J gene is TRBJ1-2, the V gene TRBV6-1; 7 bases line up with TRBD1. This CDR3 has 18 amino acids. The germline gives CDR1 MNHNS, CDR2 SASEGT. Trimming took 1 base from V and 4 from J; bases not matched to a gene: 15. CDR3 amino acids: CASSEGQGGSWGFYGYTF. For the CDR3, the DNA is TGTGCCAGCAGTGAAGGACAAGGGGGCAGTTGGGGATTCTATGGCTACACCTTC.

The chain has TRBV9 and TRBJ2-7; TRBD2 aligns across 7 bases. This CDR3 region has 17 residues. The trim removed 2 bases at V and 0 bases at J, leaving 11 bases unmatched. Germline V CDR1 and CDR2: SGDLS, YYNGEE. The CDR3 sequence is CASSVGGGAGSSYEQYF. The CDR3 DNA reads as TGTGCCAGCAGCGTCGGCGGGGGAGCGGGGAGCTCCTACGAGCAGTACTTC.

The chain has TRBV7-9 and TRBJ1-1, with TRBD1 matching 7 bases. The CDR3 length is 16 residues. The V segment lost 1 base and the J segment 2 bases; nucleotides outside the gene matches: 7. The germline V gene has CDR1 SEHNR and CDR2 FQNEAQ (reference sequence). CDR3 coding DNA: TGTGCCAGCAGCTTAGGAAAGGGGGCTTCTAACACTGAAGCTTTCTTT. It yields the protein CASSLGKGASNTEAFF.

CDR3: CATSPVGGTNEKLFF. CDR3 nucleotide sequence: TGTGCCACCAGTCCGGTAGGGGGAACTAATGAAAAACTGTTTTTT. The rearrangement links TRBV24-1 to TRBJ1-4; perhaps TRBD1 as D (6 bases). CDR1 is KGHDR and CDR2 is SFDVKD in the germline V gene. V was trimmed by 6 bases and J by 1 base, leaving 11 bases between them. This CDR3 region has 15 residues.

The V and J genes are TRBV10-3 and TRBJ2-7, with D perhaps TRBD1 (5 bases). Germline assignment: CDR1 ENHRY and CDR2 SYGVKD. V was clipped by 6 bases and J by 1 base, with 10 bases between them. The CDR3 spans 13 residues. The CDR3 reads CAISSRDSYEQYF. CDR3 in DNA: TGTGCCATCAGCTCCAGGGATTCCTACGAGCAGTACTTC.

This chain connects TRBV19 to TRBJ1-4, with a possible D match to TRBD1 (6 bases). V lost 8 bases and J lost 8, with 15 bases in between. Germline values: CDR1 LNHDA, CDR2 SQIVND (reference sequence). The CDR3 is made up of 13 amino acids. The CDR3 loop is CASRQQGGEKLFF. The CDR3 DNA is TGTGCCAGTCGGCAACAGGGTGGCGAAAAACTGTTTTTT.

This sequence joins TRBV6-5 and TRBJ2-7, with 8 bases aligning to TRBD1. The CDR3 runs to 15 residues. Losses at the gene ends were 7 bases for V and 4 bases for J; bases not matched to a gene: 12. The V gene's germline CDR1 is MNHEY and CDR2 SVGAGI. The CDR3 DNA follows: TGTGCCAGCACCCAGGGGGCCGTATATTCGTACGAGCAGTACTTC. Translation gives CASTQGAVYSYEQYF.

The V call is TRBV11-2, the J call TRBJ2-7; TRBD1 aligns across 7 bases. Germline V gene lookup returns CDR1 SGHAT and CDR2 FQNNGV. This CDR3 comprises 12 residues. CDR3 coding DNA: TGTGCCAGCAGCTCAACAGGGGTCGAGCAATACGTC. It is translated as CASSSTGVEQYV.

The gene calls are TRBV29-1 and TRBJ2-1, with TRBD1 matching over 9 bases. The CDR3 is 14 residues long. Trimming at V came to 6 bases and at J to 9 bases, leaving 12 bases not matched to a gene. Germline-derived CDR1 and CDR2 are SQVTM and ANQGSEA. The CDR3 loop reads CSVRNRGRGGEQFF. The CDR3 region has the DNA TGCAGCGTAAGAAACAGGGGGCGCGGAGGTGAGCAGTTCTTC.

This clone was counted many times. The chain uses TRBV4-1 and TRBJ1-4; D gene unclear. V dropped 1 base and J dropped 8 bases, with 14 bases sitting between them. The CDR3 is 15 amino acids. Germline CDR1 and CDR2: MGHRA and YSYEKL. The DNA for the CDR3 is TGCGCCAGCAGCCAAGGCCCCTTCACCAGGGAAAAACTGTTTTTT. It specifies CASSQGPFTREKLFF.

DNA for the CDR3: TGTGCCAGCAGTTTGGGGGGGGCTGGGGCCAACGTCCTGACTTTC. As protein: CASSLGGAGANVLTF. This chain uses TRBV28 with TRBJ2-6, with TRBD2 matching 7 bases. CDR1 is MDHEN and CDR2 is SYDVKM in the germline V gene. The CDR3 runs to 15 residues. V gave up 3 bases and J gave up 2 bases; unmatched junction bases: 1.

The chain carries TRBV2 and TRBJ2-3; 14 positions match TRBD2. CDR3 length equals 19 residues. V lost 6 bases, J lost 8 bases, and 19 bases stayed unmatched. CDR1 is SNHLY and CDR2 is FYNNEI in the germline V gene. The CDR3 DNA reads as TGTGCCAGCAGGGTGGGGACTAGCGGGAGAGGTCCTCCGGGTGGTACGCAGTATTTT. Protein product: CASRVGTSGRGPPGGTQYF.